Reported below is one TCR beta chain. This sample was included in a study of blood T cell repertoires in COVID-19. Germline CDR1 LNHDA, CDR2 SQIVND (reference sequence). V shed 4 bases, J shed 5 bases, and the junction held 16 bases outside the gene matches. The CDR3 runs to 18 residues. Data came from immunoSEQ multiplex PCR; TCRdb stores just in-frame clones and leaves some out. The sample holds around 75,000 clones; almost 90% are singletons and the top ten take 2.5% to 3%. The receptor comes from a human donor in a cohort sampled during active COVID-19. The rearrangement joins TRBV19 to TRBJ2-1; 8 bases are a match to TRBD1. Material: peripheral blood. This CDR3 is CASSNRDRTYLGDNEQFF. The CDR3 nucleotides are TGTGCCAGTAGTAACCGGGACAGGACTTACCTTGGGGACAATGAGCAGTTCTTC.